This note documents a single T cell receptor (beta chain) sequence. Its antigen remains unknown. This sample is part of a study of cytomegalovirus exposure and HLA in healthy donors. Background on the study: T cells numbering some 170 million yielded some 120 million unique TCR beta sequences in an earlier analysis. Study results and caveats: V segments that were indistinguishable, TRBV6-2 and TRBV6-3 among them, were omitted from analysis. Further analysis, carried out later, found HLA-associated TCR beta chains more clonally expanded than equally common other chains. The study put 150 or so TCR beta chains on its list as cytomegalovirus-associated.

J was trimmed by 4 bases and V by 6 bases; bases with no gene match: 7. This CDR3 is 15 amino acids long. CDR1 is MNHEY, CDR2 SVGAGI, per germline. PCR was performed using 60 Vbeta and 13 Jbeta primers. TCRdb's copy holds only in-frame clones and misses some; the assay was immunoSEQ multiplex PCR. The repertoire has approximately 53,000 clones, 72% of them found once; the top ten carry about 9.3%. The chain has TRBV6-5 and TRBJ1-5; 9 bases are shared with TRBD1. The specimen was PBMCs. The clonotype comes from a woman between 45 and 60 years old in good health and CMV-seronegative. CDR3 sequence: CASRLTGGINQPQHF. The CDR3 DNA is TGTGCCAGCAGACTGACAGGGGGTATTAATCAGCCCCAGCATTTT.